This T cell receptor beta chain was obtained from a study of T cell changes during pregnancy in multiple sclerosis. Using immunoSEQ multiplex PCR, the repertoire was profiled, and TCRdb retains in-frame clones only, with some absent. The table lists approximately 40,000 clones, about 92% of them singletons. The CDR3 sequence is 14 residues long. V was trimmed by 4 bases and J by 1 base, leaving 10 bases between them. CDR1 is LGHNA and CDR2 is YNFKEQ in the germline V gene. The V call is TRBV4-2, the J call TRBJ2-5; perhaps TRBD2 as D (6 bases). The receptor was isolated from a female donor with multiple sclerosis, enrolled in a pregnancy study. The material sequenced was CD4+ T cells from peripheral blood mononuclear cells, taken in the third trimester of pregnancy. The DNA for the CDR3 is TGTGCCAGCAGCCCGTCAGCGGGCCAAGAGACCCAGTACTTC. This encodes CASSPSAGQETQYF.